Each of the 32 T cell receptor beta chains below was sequenced from the same sample in a study of cytomegalovirus exposure and HLA in healthy donors. PCR was performed using 60 Vbeta and 13 Jbeta primers. Sequencing was performed with immunoSEQ multiplex PCR; in TCRdb, only in-frame clones are kept and a portion is missing. Of over 70,000 clones listed, 80% are singletons. Sequencing was done on a sample of PBMCs. These TCRs come from a man aged 18 to 35 in good health and CMV-seronegative.

This clone showed up just a few times. The chain combines TRBV7-9 with TRBJ2-1; 11 positions agree with TRBD1. The CDR3 has 16 amino acids. CDR1 is SEHNR and CDR2 is FQNEAQ in the germline V gene (reference sequence). Germline trimming cut 6 bases from V and 8 bases from J; bases unmatched to any gene: 12. Written as DNA, the CDR3 is TGTGCCAGCAGTTCCCCGGGACAGGGGGGTGGACATGAGCAGTTCTTC. It yields the protein CASSSPGQGGGHEQFF. The full variable domain, completed using reference TRBV7-9 and TRBJ2-1, is DTGVSQNPRHKITKRGQNVTFRCDPISEHNRLYWYRQTLGQGPEFLTYFQNEAQLEKSRLLSDRFSAERPKGSFSTLEIQRTEQGDSAMYLCASSSPGQGGGHEQFFGPGTRLTVL.

The V call is TRBV10-3, the J call TRBJ1-1; D uncertain. Germline V lookup: CDR1 ENHRY, CDR2 SYGVKD. The CDR3 is 13 amino acids. The ends were cut back, 8 bases at V and 2 bases at J, with 12 bases in the middle. The CDR3 here is CAIGTGLNTEAFF. The CDR3 DNA sequence: TGTGCCATCGGCACGGGATTAAACACTGAAGCTTTCTTT.

This rearrangement joins TRBV5-1 to TRBJ1-1; the D gene is possibly TRBD1 (6 bases). The CDR3 loop spans 15 amino acids. Germline lookup yields CDR1 SGHRS and CDR2 YFSETQ. V shed 4 bases and J shed 4 bases, with 17 bases lying between them. The CDR3 bases are TGCGCCAGCAGCGAAACGACAGGTGGGAGCACTGAAGCTTTCTTT. This translates into CASSETTGGSTEAFF.

The gene calls are TRBV9 and TRBJ1-5; D not resolved. Germline CDR1 and CDR2: SGDLS and YYNGEE. The CDR3 sequence is 14 residues long. V dropped 3 bases and J dropped 2 bases, with 9 bases sitting between them. The CDR3 sequence is CASSGTSGNQPQHF. CDR3 coding DNA: TGTGCCAGCAGCGGAACATCCGGCAATCAGCCCCAGCATTTT. Supplemented by reference TRBV9 and TRBJ1-5, the full variable domain reads DSGVTQTPKHLITATGQRVTLRCSPRSGDLSVYWYQQSLDQGLQFLIQYYNGEERAKGNILERFSAQQFPDLHSELNLSSLELGDSALYFCASSGTSGNQPQHFGDGTRLSIL.

The J gene is TRBJ2-2, the V gene TRBV11-2; TRBD2 agrees at 8 bases. Per germline, CDR1 SGHAT and CDR2 FQNNGV. The CDR3 covers 17 residues. With 1 base clipped from V and 2 bases from J, the junction kept 6 bases outside the gene matches. In DNA form, the CDR3 reads TGTGCCAGCAGCTTAGTATTAGCGGGAAGTAACACCGGGGAGCTGTTTTTT. Protein: CASSLVLAGSNTGELFF.

This chain connects TRBV5-8 to TRBJ2-1, with 8 bases lining up with TRBD1. CDR3 length equals 13 residues. Per germline, CDR1 SGHTS and CDR2 YDEGEE. V lost 5 bases, J lost 7 bases, and 5 bases stayed unmatched. CDR3 nucleotides: TGTGCCAGCAGGCAGGGGGCTGGAAATGAGCAGTTCTTC. Its translation is CASRQGAGNEQFF.

This chain joins TRBV30 and TRBJ1-1, with 10 bases matching TRBD1. Germline CDR1 reads GTSNPN; CDR2 reads SVGIG (reference sequence). V lost 4 bases and J lost 7; bases outside the gene matches: 3. The CDR3 totals 12 residues. The CDR3 DNA follows: TGTGCCTGGAACCGGGACAGGGGTGAAGCTTTCTTT. Translation: CAWNRDRGEAFF.

The chain combines TRBV5-4 with TRBJ2-3, with 11 bases identical to TRBD1. The V segment lost 4 bases and the J segment 5 bases; nucleotides outside the gene matches: 3. This CDR3 has 14 residues. CDR1 is SGHNT and CDR2 is YYREEE in the germline V gene (reference sequence). The CDR3 nucleotides are TGTGCCAGCAGCCGGGACAGGGGGGGAGATACGCAGTATTTT. This sequence encodes CASSRDRGGDTQYF.

This chain links TRBV6-6 with TRBJ2-1; D is perhaps TRBD2 (6 bases). V lost 5 bases to trimming and J lost 2 bases, with 10 bases between them. The CDR3 totals 14 residues. CDR1 is MNHNY and CDR2 is SVGAGI in the germline V gene (reference sequence). Here the CDR3 DNA reads TGTGCCAGCAGTGTAGCGGCTACCTACAATGAGCAGTTCTTC. Its translation: CASSVAATYNEQFF.

The genes are TRBV9 and TRBJ1-2, with D maybe TRBD1 (6 bases). Germline CDR1 reads SGDLS; CDR2 reads YYNGEE. This CDR3 is 15 amino acids long. Trimming left V 4 bases short and J 0 bases short, with 13 bases between. CDR3 amino acids: CASSTGQHPNYGYTF. The CDR3 bases are TGTGCCAGCAGCACCGGACAGCACCCTAACTATGGCTACACCTTC.

This clone was seen more than once but under ten times. The chain employs TRBV10-1 and TRBJ2-5, with TRBD2 matching 9 bases. V was clipped by 3 bases and J by 4 bases; unmatched bases: 3. The CDR3 length is 14 residues. CDR1 WNHNN and CDR2 SYGVQD come from the germline V gene (reference sequence). Written as DNA, the CDR3 is TGCGCCAGCAGTGACTCTAGCGGGGTAGAGACCCAGTACTTC. Residues: CASSDSSGVETQYF.

J is TRBJ2-1 and V is TRBV9; 15 bases fit TRBD2. In germline, CDR1 is SGDLS, CDR2 YYNGEE. This CDR3 contains 18 residues. V gave up 4 bases and J gave up 1 base; unmatched junction bases: 6. For the CDR3, the DNA is TGTGCCAGCAGCCCAGGGACTAGCGGGGGGTTGTCCTACAATGAGCAGTTCTTC. Translation gives CASSPGTSGGLSYNEQFF.

V and J are TRBV6-5 and TRBJ2-7; the D gene is possibly TRBD1 (6 bases). Trimming pared 0 bases from V and 3 bases from J, leaving 15 bases between. The V gene's germline CDR1 is MNHEY and CDR2 SVGAGI. The CDR3 contains 16 residues. CDR3 in amino acids: CASSYSSPGQNYEQYF. In DNA, the CDR3 is TGTGCCAGCAGTTACTCCTCTCCGGGACAAAACTACGAGCAGTACTTC.

The rearrangement links TRBV7-3 to TRBJ2-3; 8 bases line up with TRBD2. The CDR3 covers 14 residues. Germline CDR1 SGHTA, CDR2 FQGTGA. After removal of 3 bases from V and 7 bases from J, the junction contained 6 bases not matched to a gene. The CDR3 sequence is CASSLGLGLNTQYF. The CDR3 DNA reads as TGTGCCAGCAGCTTGGGACTAGGTTTAAATACGCAGTATTTT.

The chain uses TRBV30 and TRBJ1-4; TRBD1 matches at 7 bases. Trimming cost V 4 bases and J 3 bases; bases outside gene matches: 8. Per germline, CDR1 GTSNPN and CDR2 SVGIG (reference sequence). The length of the CDR3 is 15 residues. The CDR3 loop reads CAWTFPGGSNEKLFF. CDR3 DNA: TGTGCCTGGACCTTCCCAGGGGGTTCTAATGAAAAACTGTTTTTT.

This chain joins TRBV7-2 and TRBJ2-3; 15 bases line up with TRBD2. The CDR3 is made up of 15 amino acids. Germline V gives CDR1 SGHTA, CDR2 FQGNSA. With 4 bases clipped from V and 8 bases from J, the junction kept 4 bases outside the gene matches. CDR3 sequence reads: CASSSGTSGGSTQYF. The CDR3 region has the DNA TGTGCCAGCAGCTCAGGGACTAGCGGGGGGAGTACGCAGTATTTT.

Concerning this clone: This sample also contains other DNA sequences that code for the same CDR3. The rearrangement uses TRBV15 and TRBJ1-5, with 10 bases lining up with TRBD1. V lost 5 bases to trimming and J lost 4 bases; unmatched junction nucleotides: 2. Germline CDR1 LNHNV, CDR2 YYDKDF (reference sequence). The CDR3 loop spans 14 amino acids. The CDR3 is CATSPDRGNQPQHF. The DNA of the CDR3 is TGTGCCACCAGCCCGGACAGGGGGAATCAGCCCCAGCATTTT.

CDR3 protein: CASSPTGSYNSPLHF. DNA of the CDR3: TGTGCCAGCAGCCCGACAGGGTCCTATAATTCACCCCTCCACTTT. This chain uses TRBV7-9 with TRBJ1-6, with TRBD1 matching over 7 bases. There are 15 residues in the CDR3. The V gene's germline CDR1 is SEHNR and CDR2 FQNEAQ (reference sequence). Trimming at V came to 5 bases and at J to 1 base, leaving 2 bases not matched to a gene.

This chain connects TRBV7-9 to TRBJ2-2; D may be TRBD2 (6 bases). CDR3 length: 15 amino acids. Germline V gene data show CDR1 as SEHNR and CDR2 as FQNEAQ (reference sequence). The ends were cut back, 10 bases at V and 4 bases at J, with 19 bases in the middle. The CDR3 loop reads CANLGLPVGTGELFF. In DNA form, the CDR3 reads TGTGCCAACCTGGGACTCCCCGTAGGCACCGGGGAGCTGTTTTTT.

The chain recombines TRBV19 with TRBJ2-7, with TRBD1 matching over 8 bases. V was clipped by 6 bases and J by 4 bases; unmatched bases: 2. This CDR3 region has 12 residues. CDR1 LNHDA and CDR2 SQIVND come from the germline V gene (reference sequence). The DNA of the CDR3 is TGTGCCAGTAGACAGGGGGGATACGAGCAGTACTTC. This codes for CASRQGGYEQYF.

This chain joins TRBV11-3 and TRBJ2-7; D is perhaps TRBD1 (6 bases). V lost 4 bases and J 0 bases, leaving 10 bases between the germline ends. In germline, CDR1 is SGHNT, CDR2 YENEEA. The length of the CDR3 is 14 residues. CDR3 in amino acids: CASSSGVSSYEQYF. CDR3 coding DNA: TGTGCCAGCAGCTCAGGGGTCAGCTCCTACGAGCAGTACTTC.

This clone was counted between two and nine times. J is TRBJ1-6 and V is TRBV7-8; tentatively, D is TRBD1 (6 bases). The CDR3 extends over 15 amino acids. The ends were cut back, 7 bases at V and 3 bases at J, with 13 bases in the middle. CDR1 and CDR2 from the germline V gene are SGHVS and FQNEAQ. The CDR3 nucleotides read TGTGCCAGCACCCCGGGACACAACTATAATTCACCCCTCCACTTT. Encoded protein: CASTPGHNYNSPLHF.

CDR3 bases: TGTGCCAGCAGCCCCGACAGTCCCCTTCGCGAGCAGTACTTC. It codes for CASSPDSPLREQYF. This sequence joins TRBV2 and TRBJ2-7, with D perhaps matching TRBD1 (5 bases). The CDR3 consists of 14 residues. Germline V CDR1 and CDR2: SNHLY, FYNNEI. V lost 6 bases, J lost 6 bases, and 18 bases lay in between.

The V call is TRBV30, the J call TRBJ2-5; TRBD2 aligns across 11 bases. The DNA end favors TRBJ2-7, so the J call may be wrong. Germline V gives CDR1 GTSNPN, CDR2 SVGIG (reference sequence). The CDR3 runs 14 residues. The CDR3 bases are TGTGCCTGGTCTAGCGGGGGGAGCAGGTACGAGCAGTACTTC. It encodes CAWSSGGSRYEQYF.

The V and J genes are TRBV11-2 and TRBJ2-7; 11 bases are a match to TRBD1. V shed 7 bases, J shed 3 bases, and the junction held 11 bases outside the gene matches. The V gene's germline CDR1 is SGHAT and CDR2 FQNNGV. This CDR3 contains 16 residues. CDR3 loop: CASTPIWTGGDYEQYF. DNA of the CDR3: TGTGCCAGCACCCCGATATGGACAGGGGGCGACTACGAGCAGTACTTC.

The V gene is TRBV7-9, the J gene TRBJ1-1; D unresolved. Germline values: CDR1 SEHNR, CDR2 FQNEAQ (reference sequence). The ends were cut back, 2 bases at V and 11 bases at J, with 18 bases in the middle. The CDR3 has 14 residues. CDR3 nucleotides: TGTGCCAGCAGCTTACCAGTTGGCGCAACGAGGGCTTTCTTT. Its protein is CASSLPVGATRAFF.

Comment on this clone: The identical CDR3 is also encoded by other nucleotide sequences in the sample. The chain is built from TRBV19 and TRBJ1-1, with 9 bases aligning to TRBD1. With V trimmed by 3 bases and J by 2 bases, 1 base remained unmatched. Germline V gene sequence: CDR1 LNHDA, CDR2 SQIVND (reference sequence). The CDR3 runs 14 residues. The CDR3 DNA sequence: TGTGCCAGTAGTATGGGACAGGGAAACACTGAAGCTTTCTTT. It translates to CASSMGQGNTEAFF.

V usage is TRBV5-1 and J usage is TRBJ2-3; TRBD2 matches 10 bases. Germline V gene sequence: CDR1 SGHRS, CDR2 YFSETQ. V shed 7 bases and J 2 bases; nucleotides not matched to a gene: 4. CDR3 length: 14 residues. CDR3 sequence (DNA): TGCGCCAGCCTAGCGGGGGAGTACACAGATACGCAGTATTTT. This gives the protein CASLAGEYTDTQYF.

The chain carries TRBV5-8 and TRBJ2-6; 7 bases align to TRBD1. This CDR3 spans 18 amino acids. The V segment lost 0 bases and the J segment 2 bases; nucleotides outside the gene matches: 8. Germline V gene sequence: CDR1 SGHTS, CDR2 YDEGEE. DNA for the CDR3: TGTGCCAGCAGCTTGGCCGGGACAGAACCTACTGGGGCCAACGTCCTGACTTTC. Amino acids: CASSLAGTEPTGANVLTF. The full variable domain, its missing parts supplied by reference TRBV5-8 and TRBJ2-6, is EAGVTQSPTHLIKTRGQQATLRCSPISGHTSVYWYQQALGLGLQFLLWYDEGEERNRGNFPPRFSGRQFPNYSSELNVNALELEDSALYLCASSLAGTEPTGANVLTFGAGSRLTVL.

V is TRBV27 and J is TRBJ2-2; 7 nucleotides align to TRBD1. The CDR3 is 14 residues long. V lost 6 bases, J lost 5 bases, and 6 bases stayed unmatched. Per germline, CDR1 MNHEY and CDR2 SMNVEV (reference sequence). DNA of the CDR3: TGTGCCAGCAGGACCGCAGGGGGAACCGGGGAGCTGTTTTTT. As protein: CASRTAGGTGELFF.

This clone was detected once. V and J are TRBV2 and TRBJ2-1; 9 nucleotides match TRBD2. J was trimmed by 4 bases and V by 6 bases; bases with no gene match: 16. CDR3 length: 18 residues. The V gene's germline CDR1 is SNHLY and CDR2 FYNNEI. CDR3 amino acids: CASSLMGVQAGGYNEQFF. The CDR3 region has the DNA TGTGCCAGCAGCCTAATGGGTGTTCAAGCGGGGGGATACAATGAGCAGTTCTTC. Complete variable domain (other parts from reference TRBV2 and TRBJ2-1): EPEVTQTPSHQVTQMGQEVILRCVPISNHLYFYWYRQILGQKVEFLVSFYNNEISEKSEIFDDQFSVERPDGSNFTLKIRSTKLEDSAMYFCASSLMGVQAGGYNEQFFGPGTRLTVL.

The rearrangement links TRBV19 to TRBJ2-2, with D possibly being TRBD1 (6 bases). This CDR3 region has 16 residues. Trimming removed 7 bases at V and 0 bases at J, with 15 bases between. Per the germline V gene, CDR1 is LNHDA and CDR2 is SQIVND (reference sequence). DNA for the CDR3: TGTGCCAGTATCCTACAGGGTGCGCCGAACACCGGGGAGCTGTTTTTT. It codes for CASILQGAPNTGELFF.